In its sample, the clone carrying this TCR beta chain was seen many times. Antigen specificity is unknown. Time point defined: newly diagnosed GD, antithyroid drugs for less than 3 months. The TCR library used RNA extracted from PBMCs. As a group, patients came from one endocrinology department in Xi'an, China. This entry comes from a study of regulatory T cells in long-lasting Graves disease. Overall study findings and caveats: The study examined only peripheral blood, not thyroid tissue.

With iRepertoire HTBI primers and Arm-PCR of CDR3 regions, TCR beta libraries were built. In TCRdb, the multiplex PCR reads were re-called with MiXCR into one record per CDR3 protein. This sample has about 540,000 distinct CDR3 sequences; less than 15% occur once, and the top ten carry about 9.1%. Another study also made use of these data, one on T cells in Graves' hyperthyroidism and ophthalmopathy.

This TCR was sampled from a man younger than 45 with Graves disease. The sequencing here drew on peripheral blood mononuclear cells (PBMCs), taken at new diagnosis, from a patient treated with antithyroid drugs.

The CDR3 nucleotides read TGTGCCAGCAAGACGACAGGGCCCTATGGCTACACCTTC. It codes for CASKTTGPYGYTF. The chain recombines TRBV12-3 or TRBV12-4 with TRBJ1-2; TRBD1 aligns across 7 bases. J was trimmed by 4 bases and V by 7 bases; bases with no gene match: 6. CDR3 length equals 13 residues.